This record looks at one T cell receptor (beta chain) sequence and its context. Its antigen remains unidentified. Per-base qualities were not stored, and no clone one base away is much larger. The immunoSEQ Assay, a bias-controlled multiplex PCR, was used to amplify TCRbeta CDR3 regions from genomic DNA. The study's own analysis went as follows. Nucleated cell counts per sample were estimated from amplification of reference gene primers within the assay. To quantify the absolute abundance of each unique TCRbeta CDR3 rearrangement, sequence reads were collapsed and filtered. Productive Simpson clonality was computed per sample as the square root of Simpson's diversity index over productive rearrangements. TCRdb took over this immuneACCESS table, retaining in-frame rearrangements with V and J assigned. Such tables are incomplete; in checked studies, under half of the missing clones stem from an unresolved V gene, and the remainder is unexplained. From that table come the V and J calls and clone size; the DNA was used to work out D and trimming. The sample table lists fewer than 250,000 clones, around 88% of them with a count of one. The ten top clones hold roughly 2.9% of the sample.

Collaborating institutions collected whole blood in K2EDTA tubes following their own protocols. For TCRbeta analysis, collaborator samples were shipped as frozen whole blood, as isolated PBMCs, or as DNA extracted from either sample type. The data stem from a study of blood T cell repertoires in COVID-19 (dated by TCRdb to 2018 to 2021). Some background on the complete study: Samples from collaborators originated in the United States, Italy and Spain and spanned both the acute and convalescent phases of COVID-19. The material from the prospective study consisted of cDNA or gDNA derived from T cells, B-cell-depleted T cells, or PBMCs. Deeply sampled blood TCRbeta repertoires from subjects exposed to, actively infected with, or recovered from COVID-19 were included in the dataset. The repertoires were made available in a free public database intended to serve as a resource for research on the immune response to SARS-CoV-2. The samples were drawn from the first 160 participants of the ongoing ImmuneRACE study and from about 1,200 subjects provided by 6 global collaborators. A de-identified subject ID, COVID-19 status, age in years and sex were almost always included in the sample metadata. HLA class I and class II types, where available, came from metadata supplied by the sample provider rather than from assay-based typing. Summary of the overall study and its limitations: Clinical and demographic metadata were provided uncurated, with the amount varying by source and participant.

The germline V gene supplies CDR1 SGHRS and CDR2 YFSETQ. From the cysteine up to the phenylalanine, the CDR3 has a length of 17 residues. The kept DNA is CDR3 alone, 51 bases in frame from the first base. Trimming removed 4 bases from V and 2 bases from J; the gene matches leave 9 bases unexplained. This clonotype was sampled from a middle-aged man with active or convalescent COVID-19. The V gene is TRBV5-1 and the J gene is TRBJ2-4; 10 bases in between match TRBD2. Material for sequencing was peripheral blood. The nucleotides are TGCGCCAGCAGCCCCCCTGCTAGCGGGAGACCCAAAAACATTCAGTACTTC. It specifies CASSPPASGRPKNIQYF.